These 11 T cell receptor beta chains were all obtained from the same sample, sequenced in a study of T cells after yellow fever vaccination. Via MiXCR, TCRdb re-called the 5' RACE reads, giving one row per CDR3 protein. The sample records around 46,000 distinct CDR3 sequences, approximately 6.3% being singletons. The material sequenced was CD8+ T cells not binding an NS4B(214-222) dextramer, sorted from PBMCs, taken 45 days after the yellow fever booster vaccination. These receptors were taken from a man in his thirties or forties who received the YFV17D yellow fever vaccine.

At least ten counts were recorded for this clonotype. The rearrangement joins TRBV5-1 to TRBJ2-5, with no clear D. The CDR3 is 13 amino acids. Trimming took 1 base from V and 5 from J, leaving 9 bases between them. CDR1 is SGHRS, CDR2 YFSETQ, per germline. DNA of the CDR3: TGCGCCAGCAGCTTGACAGTTCAGGAGACCCAGTACTTC. Translating gives CASSLTVQETQYF.

This clonotype was recorded a few times. V is TRBV29-1 and J is TRBJ2-7; 8 bases are a match to TRBD2. The V gene's germline CDR1 is SQVTM and CDR2 ANQGSEA. The length of the CDR3 is 13 residues. V dropped 4 bases and J dropped 2; count of bases not matched to a gene: 4. The DNA for the CDR3 is TGCAGCGTTGTATTAGCGGGGACCTACGAGCAGTACTTC. Its protein product is CSVVLAGTYEQYF.

This clonotype was counted at least ten times. CDR3 region: CASSWDTLYNSPLHF. CDR3 sequence (DNA): TGCGCCAGCAGCTGGGACACCTTATATAATTCACCCCTCCACTTT. The chain recombines TRBV5-1 with TRBJ1-6, with D possibly being TRBD1 (6 bases). Germline CDR1 SGHRS, CDR2 YFSETQ. This CDR3 spans 15 amino acids. Trimming stripped 3 bases from V and 4 bases from J, with 11 bases between.

This clonotype was recorded a few times. This chain connects TRBV5-1 to TRBJ2-5, with a possible D match to TRBD2 (6 bases). In germline, CDR1 is SGHRS, CDR2 YFSETQ. Trimming removed 2 bases from V and 5 bases from J, with 16 bases in between. This CDR3 contains 15 residues. The CDR3: CASSFSEGVGETQYF. The CDR3 nucleotides read TGCGCCAGCAGCTTCTCGGAGGGCGTAGGGGAGACCCAGTACTTC.

This clonotype showed up many times. The chain recombines TRBV18 with TRBJ2-7, with D tentatively TRBD1 or TRBD2 (5 bases each). Germline CDR1 reads KGHSH; CDR2 reads LQKENI. This CDR3 comprises 16 residues. With 2 bases removed from V and 3 bases from J, the gap between germline ends came to 17 bases. The CDR3 DNA reads as TGTGCCAGCTCACCATACGTTGAGGGGCCCCGCTACGAGCAGTACTTC. It specifies CASSPYVEGPRYEQYF. The whole variable domain, filled in from reference TRBV18 and TRBJ2-7, reads NAGVMQNPRHLVRRRGQEARLRCSPMKGHSHVYWYRQLPEEGLKFMVYLQKENIIDESGMPKERFSAEFPKEGPSILRIQQVVRGDSAAYFCASSPYVEGPRYEQYFGPGTRLTVT.

This clonotype has a count of ten or more. The V gene is TRBV7-8, the J gene TRBJ2-5; a weak D match, TRBD2 (5 bases). The V and J ends lost 1 base and 0 bases respectively, with 6 bases between them. From germline, CDR1 is SGHVS and CDR2 FQNEAQ. The CDR3 is 14 amino acids. The CDR3 region is CASSLVAYQETQYF. The CDR3 DNA reads as TGTGCCAGCAGCTTAGTAGCGTACCAAGAGACCCAGTACTTC.

This clonotype showed up many times. The chain joins TRBV6-1 to TRBJ2-7; TRBD1 might be the D (6 bases). The CDR3 contains 15 residues. Trimming pared 6 bases from V and 1 base from J, leaving 16 bases between. Germline V gives CDR1 MNHNS, CDR2 SASEGT. DNA for the CDR3: TGTGCCAGCAGACACCCTATACAGGGATCCTACGAGCAGTACTTC. It translates to CASRHPIQGSYEQYF.

This clonotype was observed a few times. The gene calls are TRBV7-9 and TRBJ2-3; the match to TRBD2 covers 7 bases. CDR3 length equals 14 residues. Trimming cost V 1 base and J 5 bases; bases outside gene matches: 3. Germline CDR1 and CDR2: SEHNR and FQNEAQ (reference sequence). The CDR3 loop reads CASSLVGRLDTQYF. The DNA for the CDR3 is TGTGCCAGCAGCTTAGTCGGGAGGCTAGATACGCAGTATTTT.

This clonotype has ten or more counts. This chain connects TRBV7-2 to TRBJ2-1; 11 bases map to TRBD2. V gave up 1 base and J gave up 10 bases; unmatched junction bases: 6. The CDR3 extends over 15 amino acids. CDR1 and CDR2 (germline): SGHTA, FQGNSA. The CDR3 region is CASSLGSGRAGEQFF. In DNA, the CDR3 is TGTGCCAGCAGCTTAGGTAGCGGGAGGGCCGGGGAGCAGTTCTTC.

The chain recombines TRBV27 with TRBJ1-6, with D maybe TRBD1 (5 bases). The CDR3 is made up of 15 amino acids. CDR1 MNHEY and CDR2 SMNVEV come from the germline V gene (reference sequence). Trimming stripped 3 bases from V and 14 bases from J, with 20 bases between. The CDR3 is CASSFAGQQVLSLHF. The CDR3 nucleotides read TGTGCCAGCAGTTTCGCAGGGCAACAAGTTTTGTCCCTCCACTTT.

This clonotype was seen ten or more times. The chain employs TRBV12-3 or TRBV12-4 and TRBJ2-2, with TRBD1 identical over 8 bases. The CDR3 is 15 residues long. V lost 3 bases, J lost 6 bases, and 6 bases stayed unmatched. As DNA, the CDR3 is TGTGCCAGCAGTTTCCCGGACAGGGCGGCCGGGGAGCTGTTTTTT. Residues: CASSFPDRAAGELFF.